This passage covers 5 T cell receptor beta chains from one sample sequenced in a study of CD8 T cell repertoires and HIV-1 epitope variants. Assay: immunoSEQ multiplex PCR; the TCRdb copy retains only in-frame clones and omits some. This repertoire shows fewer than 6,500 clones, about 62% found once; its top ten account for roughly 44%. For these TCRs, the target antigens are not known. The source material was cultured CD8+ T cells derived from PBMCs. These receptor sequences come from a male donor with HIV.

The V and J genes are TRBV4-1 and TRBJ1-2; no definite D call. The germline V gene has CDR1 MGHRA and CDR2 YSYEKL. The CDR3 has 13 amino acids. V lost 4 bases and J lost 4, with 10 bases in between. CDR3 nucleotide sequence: TGCGCCAGCAGCCCCCCCGGGCTCTATGGCTACACCTTC. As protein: CASSPPGLYGYTF.

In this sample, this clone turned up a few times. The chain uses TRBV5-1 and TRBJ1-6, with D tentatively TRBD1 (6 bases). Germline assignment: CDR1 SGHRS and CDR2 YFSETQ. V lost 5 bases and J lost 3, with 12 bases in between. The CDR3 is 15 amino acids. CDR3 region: CASRPGTNYNSPLHF. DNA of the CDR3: TGCGCCAGCAGACCCGGGACAAACTATAATTCACCCCTCCACTTT.

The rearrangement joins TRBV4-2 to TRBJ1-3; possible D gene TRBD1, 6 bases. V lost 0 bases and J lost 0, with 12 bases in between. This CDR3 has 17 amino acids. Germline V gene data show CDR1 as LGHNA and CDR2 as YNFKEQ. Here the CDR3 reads CASSQDTGMFSGNTIYF. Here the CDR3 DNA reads TGTGCCAGCAGCCAAGATACAGGGATGTTCTCTGGAAACACCATATATTTT.

The CDR3 region has the DNA TGTGCCAGCAGCAAGTACCCGCCACAAAGTCGGGCCAACGTCCTGACTTTC. This codes for CASSKYPPQSRANVLTF. The chain links TRBV7-7 to TRBJ2-6; D remains unclear. The V gene's germline CDR1 is SSHAT and CDR2 FNYEAQ (reference sequence). The CDR3 loop spans 17 amino acids. The V end lost 5 bases, the J end lost 5 bases, and 19 bases lay between the germline ends.

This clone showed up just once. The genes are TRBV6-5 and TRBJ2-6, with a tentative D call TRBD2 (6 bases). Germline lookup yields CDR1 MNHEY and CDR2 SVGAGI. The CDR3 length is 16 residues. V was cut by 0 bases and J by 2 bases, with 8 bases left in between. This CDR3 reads CASSYSTGAGANVLTF. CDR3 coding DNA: TGTGCCAGCAGTTACTCGACGGGGGCTGGGGCCAACGTCCTGACTTTC.